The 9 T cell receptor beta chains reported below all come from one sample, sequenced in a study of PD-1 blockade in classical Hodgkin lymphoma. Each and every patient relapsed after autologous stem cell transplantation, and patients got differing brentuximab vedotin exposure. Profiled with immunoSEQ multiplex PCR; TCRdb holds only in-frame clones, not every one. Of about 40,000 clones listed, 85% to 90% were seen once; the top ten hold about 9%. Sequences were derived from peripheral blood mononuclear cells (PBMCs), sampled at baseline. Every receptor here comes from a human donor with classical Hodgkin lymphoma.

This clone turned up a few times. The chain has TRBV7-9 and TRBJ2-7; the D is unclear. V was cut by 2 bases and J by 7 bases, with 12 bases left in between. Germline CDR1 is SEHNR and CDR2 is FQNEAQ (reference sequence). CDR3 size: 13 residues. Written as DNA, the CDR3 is TGTGCCAGCAGCTTATTTAGTCCCGGAGAGCAGTACTTC. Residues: CASSLFSPGEQYF.

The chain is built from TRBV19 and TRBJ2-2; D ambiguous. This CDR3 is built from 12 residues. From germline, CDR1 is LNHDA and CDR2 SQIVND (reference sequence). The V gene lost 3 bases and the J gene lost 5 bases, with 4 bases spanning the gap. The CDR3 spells CASSIWTGELFF. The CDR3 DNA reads TGTGCCAGTAGTATTTGGACCGGGGAGCTGTTTTTT.

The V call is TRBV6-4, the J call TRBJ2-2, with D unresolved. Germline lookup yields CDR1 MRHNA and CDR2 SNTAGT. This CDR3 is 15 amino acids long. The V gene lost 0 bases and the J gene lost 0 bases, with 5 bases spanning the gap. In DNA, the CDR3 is TGTGCCAGCAGTGACTCGGGTACGAACACCGGGGAGCTGTTTTTT. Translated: CASSDSGTNTGELFF.

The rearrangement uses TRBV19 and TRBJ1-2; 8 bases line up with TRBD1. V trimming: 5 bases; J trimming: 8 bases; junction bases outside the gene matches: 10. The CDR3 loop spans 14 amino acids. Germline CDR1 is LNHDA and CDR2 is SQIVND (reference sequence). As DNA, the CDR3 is TGTGCCAGTAGTGTCTCCAGGGGGCGCGGGGGCTACACCTTC. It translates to CASSVSRGRGGYTF.

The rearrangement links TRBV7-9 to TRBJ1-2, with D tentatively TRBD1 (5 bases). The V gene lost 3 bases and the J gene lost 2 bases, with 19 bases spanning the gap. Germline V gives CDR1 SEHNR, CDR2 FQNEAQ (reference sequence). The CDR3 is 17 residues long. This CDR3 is CASSFFGRGVGNYGYTF. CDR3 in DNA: TGTGCCAGCAGCTTTTTCGGGAGGGGAGTGGGAAACTATGGCTACACCTTC.

The CDR3 here is CASSLNRGSYNEQFF. In DNA, the CDR3 is TGTGCCAGCAGCCTTAACAGGGGTAGCTACAATGAGCAGTTCTTC. J is TRBJ2-1 and V is TRBV7-9; 7 bases fit TRBD1. V shed 5 bases, J shed 3 bases, and the junction held 7 bases outside the gene matches. The CDR3 has 15 residues. Germline CDR1 SEHNR, CDR2 FQNEAQ (reference sequence).

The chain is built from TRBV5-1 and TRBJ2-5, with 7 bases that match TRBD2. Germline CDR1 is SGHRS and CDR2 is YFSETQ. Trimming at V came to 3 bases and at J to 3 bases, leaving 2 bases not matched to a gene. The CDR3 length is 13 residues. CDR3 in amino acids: CASSYGLEETQYF. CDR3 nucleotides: TGCGCCAGCAGCTACGGACTAGAAGAGACCCAGTACTTC.

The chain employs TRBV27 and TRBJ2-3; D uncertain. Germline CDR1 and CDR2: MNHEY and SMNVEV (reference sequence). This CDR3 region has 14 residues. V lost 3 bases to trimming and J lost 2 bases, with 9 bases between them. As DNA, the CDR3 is TGTGCCAGCAGTTTTTGGGGAAACACAGATACGCAGTATTTT. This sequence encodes CASSFWGNTDTQYF.

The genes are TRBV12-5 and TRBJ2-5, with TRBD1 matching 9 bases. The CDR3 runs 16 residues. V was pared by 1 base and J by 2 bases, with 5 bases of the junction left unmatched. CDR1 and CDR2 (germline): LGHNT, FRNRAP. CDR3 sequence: CASGLGQGGFQETQYF. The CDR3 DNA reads TGTGCTAGTGGTTTGGGACAGGGGGGGTTTCAAGAGACCCAGTACTTC.